The 9 T cell receptor beta chains in this list originate from one sample, sequenced in a study of monozygotic twins with inflammatory bowel disease (dated by TCRdb to between 2018 and 2021). Library construction relied on 5' RACE. Data came from an Illumina HiSeq 2500. Following TCRdb reprocessing, every CDR3 protein sequence forms one entry, and DNA is not provided. This sample's clone table shows about 93,000 distinct CDR3 sequences. The ten largest clonotypes hold around 6.8% of the sample. The sample comprised blood. The receptors originated from a human donor with ulcerative colitis or Crohn's disease, or a healthy co-twin of an affected twin (not recorded which).

The chain combines TRBV5-1 with TRBJ1-5; TCRdb picks TRBD1, but there is no DNA to check that call. This CDR3 region has 16 residues. CDR1 and CDR2 from the germline V gene are SGHRS and YFSETQ. CDR3 residues: CASSFMNTQGNQPQHF.

V is TRBV29-1 and J is TRBJ1-5; TCRdb names TRBD1, which stays unverified in the absence of DNA. Germline CDR1 and CDR2: SQVTM and ANQGSEA. This CDR3 is built from 14 residues. Here the CDR3 reads CSVADRGWNQPQHF.

This sequence joins TRBV19 and TRBJ2-2; TCRdb returns TRBD2, unconfirmable since there is no DNA. The CDR3 is 19 residues long. In germline, CDR1 is LNHDA, CDR2 SQIVND (reference sequence). The CDR3 loop reads CASSIASGGAKTNTGELFF.

The rearrangement uses TRBV3-1 and TRBJ1-1; the TCRdb call, TRBD1, lacks DNA for checking. The length of the CDR3 is 14 residues. Germline values: CDR1 LGHDT, CDR2 YNNKEL (reference sequence). The chain's CDR3 is CASSQDWASAEAFF.

The J gene is TRBJ2-7, the V gene TRBV5-1. The CDR3 is 14 amino acids. Looked up from germline, CDR1 is SGHRS and CDR2 is YFSETQ. The CDR3 protein is CASSNPQGSSEQYF.

This chain uses TRBV12-3 or TRBV12-4 with TRBJ2-5; TCRdb reports TRBD1, a call that lacks DNA to check it against. This CDR3 has 12 residues. This CDR3 is CASKGVEETQYF.

This chain links TRBV6-1 with TRBJ2-3. Germline-derived CDR1 and CDR2 are MNHNS and SASEGT. The CDR3 covers 15 residues. The CDR3 sequence: CASSEYGRSTDTQYF.

The J gene is TRBJ1-1, the V gene TRBV20-1; checking the TCRdb D call of TRBD1 is not possible without DNA. Germline V gene sequence: CDR1 DFQATT, CDR2 SNEGSKA (reference sequence). The CDR3 is 14 amino acids. The CDR3 sequence is CSAIPQGKGTEAFF.

V usage is TRBV5-1 and J usage is TRBJ1-1; the D call of TRBD1 rests on TCRdb alone, since no DNA is present to check it. The germline V gene has CDR1 SGHRS and CDR2 YFSETQ. The CDR3 runs 11 residues. This CDR3 reads CASEGGAEAFF.